Each of the 3 T cell receptor beta chains below was sequenced from the same sample in a study of technical replicates of blood from a few donors. The assay was immunoSEQ multiplex PCR, and TCRdb's table has in-frame clones only and misses some. The repertoire has about 60,000 clones, 85% to 90% of them found once; the top ten carry just over 5%. Sequenced sample: PBMCs. The source of these receptors is a human donor in good health. Some clones in this sample may be carry-over from other donors' samples.

The chain is built from TRBV5-4 and TRBJ2-5; D possibly corresponds to TRBD1 (6 bases). Trimming left V 5 bases short and J 1 base short, with 9 bases between. The CDR3 consists of 13 residues. Germline lookup yields CDR1 SGHNT and CDR2 YYREEE (reference sequence). As DNA, the CDR3 is TGTGCCAGCAGTAGGGACACCCAAGAGACCCAGTACTTC. Residues: CASSRDTQETQYF.

The DNA for the CDR3 is TGTGCCAGCAGTCCCTCCCAAGCGGGGAGATACGAGCAGTACTTC. Translating gives CASSPSQAGRYEQYF. The chain employs TRBV27 and TRBJ2-7, with 7 bases that match TRBD2. The CDR3 loop spans 15 amino acids. The V and J ends lost 5 bases and 4 bases, in that order; junction bases with no gene match: 11. CDR1 is MNHEY and CDR2 is SMNVEV in the germline V gene (reference sequence).

The chain employs TRBV5-4 and TRBJ1-3, with D possibly TRBD1 on 6 matching bases. Germline assignment: CDR1 SGHNT and CDR2 YYREEE (reference sequence). V dropped 4 bases and J dropped 1 base, with 12 bases sitting between them. The CDR3 runs to 15 residues. Written as DNA, the CDR3 is TGTGCCAGCAGCCCAGGACAGAAATCTGGAAACACCATATATTTT. This gives the protein CASSPGQKSGNTIYF. Variable domain in full (rest from reference TRBV5-4 and TRBJ1-3): ETGVTQSPTHLIKTRGQQVTLRCSSQSGHNTVSWYQQALGQGPQFIFQYYREEENGRGNFPPRFSGLQFPNYSSELNVNALELDDSALYLCASSPGQKSGNTIYFGEGSWLTVV.